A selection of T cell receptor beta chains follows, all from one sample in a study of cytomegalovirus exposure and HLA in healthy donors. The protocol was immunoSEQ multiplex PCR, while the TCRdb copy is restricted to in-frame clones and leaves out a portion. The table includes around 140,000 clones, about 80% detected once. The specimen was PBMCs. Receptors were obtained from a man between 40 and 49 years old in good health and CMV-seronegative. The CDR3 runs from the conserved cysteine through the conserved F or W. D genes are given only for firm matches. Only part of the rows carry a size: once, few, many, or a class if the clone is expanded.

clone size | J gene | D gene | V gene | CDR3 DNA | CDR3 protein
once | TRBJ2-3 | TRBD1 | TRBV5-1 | TGCGCCAGCAGCCCGCAGGGGGACAACACAGATACGCAGTATTTT | CASSPQGDNTDTQYF
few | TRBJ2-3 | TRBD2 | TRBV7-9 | TGTGCCAGCAGCCTCCCGCGGGAGTGGGGCACAGATACGCAGTATTTT | CASSLPREWGTDTQYF
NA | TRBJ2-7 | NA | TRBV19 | TGTGCCAGTAGTCTCAGGAATCCCTACGAGCAGTACTTC | CASSLRNPYEQYF
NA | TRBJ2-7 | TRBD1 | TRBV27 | TGTGCCAGCAGTTTAACCAGGGGGCTGATTCACCACGAGCAGTACTTC | CASSLTRGLIHHEQYF
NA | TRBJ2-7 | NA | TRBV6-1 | TGTGCCAGCAGTGCGCCCGTTAGGTCAGGGGACGGGTACTTC | CASSAPVRSGDGYF
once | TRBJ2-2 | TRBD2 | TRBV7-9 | TGTGCCAGCAGCGAACCAAAGACTAGCGGGAGACTAACCGGGGAGCTGTTTTTT | CASSEPKTSGRLTGELFF
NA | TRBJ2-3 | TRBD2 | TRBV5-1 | TGCGCCAGCAGCCCCGGAGGGCGGGAGCAAGATACGCAGTATTTT | CASSPGGREQDTQYF
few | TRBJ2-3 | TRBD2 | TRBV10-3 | TGTGCCATCAGTGGGCTAGCGGGGAACACAGATACGCAGTATTTT | CAISGLAGNTDTQYF
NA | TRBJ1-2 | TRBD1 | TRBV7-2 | TGTGCCAGCAGCCCCCGACAGGGGTACTATGGCTACACCTTC | CASSPRQGYYGYTF
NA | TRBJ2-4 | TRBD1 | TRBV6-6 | TGTGCCAGCAGTCCTTGGGGGGACAGGGAGGACATTCAGTACTTC | CASSPWGDREDIQYF
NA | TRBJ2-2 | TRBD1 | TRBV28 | TGTGCCAGCCGACCGGGACAGTGGGACACCGGGGAGCTGTTTTTT | CASRPGQWDTGELFF
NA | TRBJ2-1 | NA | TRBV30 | TGTGCCTGGAGTGTAGTGCCCAGTGAGCAGTTCTTC | CAWSVVPSEQFF
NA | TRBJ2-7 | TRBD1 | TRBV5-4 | TGTGCCAGCAGCTTAGCGGACAGGGTATTCGAGCAGTACTTC | CASSLADRVFEQYF
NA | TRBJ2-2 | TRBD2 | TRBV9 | TGTGCCAGCAGCCTCATGGGAGGGGCAAATTCCGGGGAGCTGTTTTTT | CASSLMGGANSGELFF
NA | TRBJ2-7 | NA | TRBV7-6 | TGTGCCAGCAGCTTAGCGGGGGCCAACGAGCAGTACTTC | CASSLAGANEQYF
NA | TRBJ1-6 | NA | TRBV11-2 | TGTGCCAGCAGCGCCGCCCGGGGGGAATCACCCCTCCACTTT | CASSAARGESPLHF
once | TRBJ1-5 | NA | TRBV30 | TGTGCCTGGAGTTCCGCGCAGGGGTATCAGCCCCAGCATTTT | CAWSSAQGYQPQHF
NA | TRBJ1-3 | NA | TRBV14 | TGTGCCAGCAGCCAACCCAGGGGTTTTGGAAACACCATATATTTT | CASSQPRGFGNTIYF
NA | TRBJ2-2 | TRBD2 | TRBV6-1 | TGTGCCAGCAGTGACCCTAGCGGGAGATACACCGGGGAGCTGTTTTTT | CASSDPSGRYTGELFF
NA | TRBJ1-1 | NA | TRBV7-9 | TGTGCCAGCAGCTCCTTGGTGTGGGCCGACACTGAAGCTTTCTTT | CASSSLVWADTEAFF
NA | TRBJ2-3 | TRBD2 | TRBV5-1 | TGCGCCAGCAGCGGAAGGACTAGCGGCAGCACAGATACGCAGTATTTT | CASSGRTSGSTDTQYF
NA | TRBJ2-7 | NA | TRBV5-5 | TGTGCCAGCAGCTTGTACACCCACTACGAGCAGTACTTC | CASSLYTHYEQYF
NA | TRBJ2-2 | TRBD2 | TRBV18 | TGTGCCAGCTCACCCACCGGACTAGCGGTGAACACCGGGGAGCTGTTTTTT | CASSPTGLAVNTGELFF
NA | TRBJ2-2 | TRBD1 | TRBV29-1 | TGCAGCGTACAGGGGGCCGGGGAGCTGTTTTTT | CSVQGAGELFF
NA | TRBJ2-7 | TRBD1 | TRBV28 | TGTGCCAGCAGTCCCTCGACCTTTACCGGGACAGGGGCCTCCTACGAGCAGTACTTC | CASSPSTFTGTGASYEQYF
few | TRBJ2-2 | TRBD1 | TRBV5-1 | TGCGCCAGCAGCTTGTACCCGTCGGGACAGGGAAAAAGCACCGGGGAGCTGTTTTTT | CASSLYPSGQGKSTGELFF
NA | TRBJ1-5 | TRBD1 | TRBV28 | TGTGCCAGCAGGGCCGGACAGGGGGTAATAAGCAATCAGCCCCAGCATTTT | CASRAGQGVISNQPQHF
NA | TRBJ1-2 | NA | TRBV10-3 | TGTGCCATCAACGGGGGATCGGATGGCTACACCTTC | CAINGGSDGYTF
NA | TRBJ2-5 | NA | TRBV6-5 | TGTGCCAGCAGAAGTTTTTCCGCGGGAGAGACCCAGTACTTC | CASRSFSAGETQYF
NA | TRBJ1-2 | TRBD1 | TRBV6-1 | TGTGCCAGCAGTTCGCCCCCCCGAGGACAGGGGGGCTTCTTC | CASSSPPRGQGGFF
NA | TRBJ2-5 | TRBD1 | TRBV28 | TGTGCCAGCAGTTGGACAGGGACAGAGACCCAGTACTTC | CASSWTGTETQYF
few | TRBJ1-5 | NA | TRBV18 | TGTGCCAGCTCACCCCTCGCAGACAATCAGCCCCAGCATTTT | CASSPLADNQPQHF
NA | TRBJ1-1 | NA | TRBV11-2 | TGTGCCAGCAGCCAAGGGGAGAACACTGAAGCTTTCTTT | CASSQGENTEAFF
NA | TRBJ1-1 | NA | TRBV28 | TGTGCCAGCAGTTTAGGGGGACTGGGGGGCACTGAAGCTTTCTTT | CASSLGGLGGTEAFF
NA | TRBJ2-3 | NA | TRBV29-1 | TGCAGCGTTGAGCGGGACCTCACAGATACGCAGTATTTT | CSVERDLTDTQYF
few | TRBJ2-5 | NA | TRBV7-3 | TGTGCCAGCAGCTTCACAGGGTCAGGGGAGACCCAGTACTTC | CASSFTGSGETQYF
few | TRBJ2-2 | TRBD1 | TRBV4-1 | TGCGCCAGCAGCCTAAGACAGGGTATAAGTTCCGGGGAGCTGTTTTTT | CASSLRQGISSGELFF
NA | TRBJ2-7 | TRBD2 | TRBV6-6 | TGTGCCAGCAGTTACTCGAGGACTAGCGACTACGAGCAGTACTTC | CASSYSRTSDYEQYF
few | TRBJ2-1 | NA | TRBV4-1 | TGCGCCAGCAGCCCCTCGGTTCACGGGGATGAGCAGTTCTTC | CASSPSVHGDEQFF
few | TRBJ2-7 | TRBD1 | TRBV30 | TGTGCCTGGGACAGGGGGCGCCCGGGCGAGCAGTACTTC | CAWDRGRPGEQYF
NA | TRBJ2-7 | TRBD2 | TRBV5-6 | TGTGCCAGCAGCCGGGGGGCGGGAGGGCCCTACGAGCAGTACTTC | CASSRGAGGPYEQYF
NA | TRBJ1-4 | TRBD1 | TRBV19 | TGTGCCAGTAGTATAATTCCGGGACAGGGGGTTGAAAAACTGTTTTTT | CASSIIPGQGVEKLFF
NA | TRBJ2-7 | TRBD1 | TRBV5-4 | TGTGCCAGCAGCTTTAGGGCAGGGGGCTCCTACGAGCAGTACTTC | CASSFRAGGSYEQYF
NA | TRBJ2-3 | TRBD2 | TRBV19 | TGTGCCAGTAGTACCAGCGGGGGCGGGACAGATACGCAGTATTTT | CASSTSGGGTDTQYF
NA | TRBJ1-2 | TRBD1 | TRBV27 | TGTGCCAGCAGTACAATACCCGGACAGGCCAGTGCCTACACCTTC | CASSTIPGQASAYTF
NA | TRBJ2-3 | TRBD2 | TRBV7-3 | TGTGCCAGCAGCTTAATTCCAGCGGGGGGCCTTAATACGCAGTATTTT | CASSLIPAGGLNTQYF
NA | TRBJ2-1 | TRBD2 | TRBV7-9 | TGTGCCAGCAGCCCCGGACTAGCGGGAGGCAATTTGCAGTTCTTC | CASSPGLAGGNLQFF
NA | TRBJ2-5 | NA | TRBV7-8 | TGTGCCAGCAGCTTAGCCAGAGAGACCCAGTACTTC | CASSLARETQYF
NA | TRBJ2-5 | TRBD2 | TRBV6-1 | TGTGCCGCGGGGTCTTTACGGGGGGGCCTAGAGACCCAGTACTTC | CAAGSLRGGLETQYF